This T cell receptor (beta chain) was recovered during a study of T cell responses to AZD1222 COVID-19 vaccine. At the level of the study: Second-dose recipients at about 4 or about 12 weeks were treated as one pooled group.

Data came from immunoSEQ multiplex PCR; TCRdb stores just in-frame clones and leaves some out. The sample holds 150,000 to 200,000 clones, about nine tenths seen once. This clone was recorded only once. This CDR3 has 12 residues. V was shortened by 4 bases and J by 9 bases, with 12 bases between the two germline ends. CDR1 is MGHDK, CDR2 SYGVNS, per germline. Sequenced material: peripheral blood, taken on day 0 of AZD1222 vaccination. The chain has TRBV25-1 and TRBJ1-1, with D perhaps matching TRBD1 (6 bases). The TCR originated in an adult in good health. For the CDR3, the DNA is TGTGCCAGCAGTGTCCCACAGGGCCAAGCTTTCTTT. It specifies CASSVPQGQAFF.